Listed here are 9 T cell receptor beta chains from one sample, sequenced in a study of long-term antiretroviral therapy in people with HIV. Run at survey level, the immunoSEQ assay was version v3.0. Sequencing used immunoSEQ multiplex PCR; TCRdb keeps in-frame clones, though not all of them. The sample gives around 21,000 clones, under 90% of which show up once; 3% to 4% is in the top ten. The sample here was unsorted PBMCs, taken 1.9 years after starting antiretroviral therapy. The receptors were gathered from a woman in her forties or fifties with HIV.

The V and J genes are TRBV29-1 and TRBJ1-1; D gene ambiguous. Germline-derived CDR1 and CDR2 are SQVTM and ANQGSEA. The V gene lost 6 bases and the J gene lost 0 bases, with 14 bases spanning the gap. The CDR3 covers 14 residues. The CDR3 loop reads CSVRSSRMNTEAFF. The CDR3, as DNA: TGCAGCGTCAGATCGTCCAGAATGAACACTGAAGCTTTCTTT.

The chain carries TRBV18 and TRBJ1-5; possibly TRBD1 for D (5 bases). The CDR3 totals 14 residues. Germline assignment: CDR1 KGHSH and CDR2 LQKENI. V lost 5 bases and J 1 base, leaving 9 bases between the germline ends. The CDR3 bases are TGTGCCAGCTCAAAAGACAGCAGCAATCAGCCCCAGCATTTT. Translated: CASSKDSSNQPQHF.

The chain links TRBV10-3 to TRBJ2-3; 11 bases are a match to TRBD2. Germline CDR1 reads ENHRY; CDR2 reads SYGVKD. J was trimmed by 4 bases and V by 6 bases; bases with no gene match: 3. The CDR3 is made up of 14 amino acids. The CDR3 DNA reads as TGTGCCATCAGAAATAGCGGGGGGGCAGATACGCAGTATTTT. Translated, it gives CAIRNSGGADTQYF.

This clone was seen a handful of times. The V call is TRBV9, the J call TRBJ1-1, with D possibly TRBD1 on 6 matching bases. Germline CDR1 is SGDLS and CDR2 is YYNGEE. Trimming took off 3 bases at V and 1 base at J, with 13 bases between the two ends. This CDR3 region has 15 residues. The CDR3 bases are TGTGCCAGCAGCGAGAGGGGGAATCAGAACACTGAAGCTTTCTTT. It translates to CASSERGNQNTEAFF.

The CDR3 is CASSYSGNSPLHF. In DNA, the CDR3 is TGTGCCAGCAGTTACAGCGGAAATTCACCCCTCCACTTT. J is TRBJ1-6 and V is TRBV6-5; D gene unclear. CDR3 length: 13 residues. The ends were cut back, 2 bases at V and 7 bases at J, with 6 bases in the middle. The germline V gene has CDR1 MNHEY and CDR2 SVGAGI.

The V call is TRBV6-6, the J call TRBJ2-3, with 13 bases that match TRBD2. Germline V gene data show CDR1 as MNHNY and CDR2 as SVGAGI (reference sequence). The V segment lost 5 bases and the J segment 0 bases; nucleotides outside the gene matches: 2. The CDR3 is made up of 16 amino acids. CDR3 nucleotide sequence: TGTGCCAGCAGTCGGACTAGCGGGGGCAGCACAGATACGCAGTATTTT. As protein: CASSRTSGGSTDTQYF.

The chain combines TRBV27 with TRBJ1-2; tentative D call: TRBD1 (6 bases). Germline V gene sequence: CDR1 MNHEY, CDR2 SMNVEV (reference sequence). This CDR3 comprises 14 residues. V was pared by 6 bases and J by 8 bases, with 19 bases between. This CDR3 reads CASSYEQGSEGYTF. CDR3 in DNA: TGTGCCAGCAGCTATGAACAGGGATCAGAGGGCTACACCTTC.

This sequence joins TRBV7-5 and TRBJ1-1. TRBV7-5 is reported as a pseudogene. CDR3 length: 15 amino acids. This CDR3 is CARSPWPGQGPQVFF. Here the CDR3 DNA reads TGTGCCAGAAGCCCCTGGCCGGGGCAGGGTCCTCAAGTGTTCTTT.

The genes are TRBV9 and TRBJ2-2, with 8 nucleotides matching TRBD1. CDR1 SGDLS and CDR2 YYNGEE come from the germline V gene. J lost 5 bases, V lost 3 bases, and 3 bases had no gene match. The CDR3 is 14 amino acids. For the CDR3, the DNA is TGTGCCAGCAGCGGACAGGGGCGAACCGGGGAGCTGTTTTTT. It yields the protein CASSGQGRTGELFF.